The present T cell receptor (beta chain) was sequenced within a study of blood T cell repertoires in COVID-19. Turning to the study itself: Some COVID-19 samples were acute and others convalescent; all came from the United States, Italy and Spain. T cells, B-cell-depleted T cells, or PBMCs provided the cDNA or gDNA that served as material.

How the authors handled the data: Nucleated cell number was recorded as an estimate derived from reference gene primer amplification. Here immunoSEQ multiplex PCR was the method, and the copy in TCRdb shows in-frame clones only, minus some. The DNA gave D and trimming, while V, J and clone size come from that table. The table includes around 100,000 clones, roughly 90% detected once. CDR3 length: 14 residues. Germline loops: CDR1 LNHNV, CDR2 YYDKDF (reference sequence). V lost 3 bases and J 5 bases, leaving 11 bases between the germline ends. The genes are TRBV15 and TRBJ2-1; D might be TRBD2 (6 bases). Material for sequencing was peripheral blood. The sequence was obtained from an elderly woman in a cohort sampled during active COVID-19. The CDR3 nucleotides read TGTGCCACCAGCAGGCGGGACCCCAACAATGAGCAGTTCTTC. Protein product: CATSRRDPNNEQFF.